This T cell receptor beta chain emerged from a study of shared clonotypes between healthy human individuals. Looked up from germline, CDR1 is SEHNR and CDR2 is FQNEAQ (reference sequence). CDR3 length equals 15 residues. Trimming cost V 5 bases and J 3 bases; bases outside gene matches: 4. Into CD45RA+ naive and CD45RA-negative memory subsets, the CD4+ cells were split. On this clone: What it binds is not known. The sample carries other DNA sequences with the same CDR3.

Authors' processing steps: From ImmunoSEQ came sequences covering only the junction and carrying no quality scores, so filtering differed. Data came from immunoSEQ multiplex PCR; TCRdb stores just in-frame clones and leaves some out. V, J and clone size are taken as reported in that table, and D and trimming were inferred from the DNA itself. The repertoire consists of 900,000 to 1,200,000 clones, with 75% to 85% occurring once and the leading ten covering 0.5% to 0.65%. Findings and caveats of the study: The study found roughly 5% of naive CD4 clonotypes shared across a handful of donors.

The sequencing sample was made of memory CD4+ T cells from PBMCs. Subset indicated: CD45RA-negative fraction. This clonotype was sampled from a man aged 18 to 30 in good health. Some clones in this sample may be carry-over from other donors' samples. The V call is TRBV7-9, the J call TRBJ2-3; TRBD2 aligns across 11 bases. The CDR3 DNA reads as TGTGCCAGCAGCCCGAGGACTAGCGGGACAGATACGCAGTATTTT. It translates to CASSPRTSGTDTQYF.